This TCR beta chain comes out of a study of long-term antiretroviral therapy in people with HIV. Study findings and constraints: The study found narrower CDR3 length ranges in HIV repertoires than in controls.

Run at survey level, the immunoSEQ assay was version v3.0. Sequencing used immunoSEQ multiplex PCR; TCRdb keeps in-frame clones, though not all of them. The data hold about 28,000 clones, with 84% observed a single time. Without exception, participants with HIV were treated in the United States. Held in samples before DNA extraction were roughly 0.95-11 million cryopreserved PBMC. This clone was observed a few times. Its antigen is undetermined. The sample contains more than one DNA sequence encoding this CDR3. Trimming took 4 bases from V and 2 from J, leaving 10 bases between them. The CDR3 consists of 14 residues. Germline CDR1 reads SGDLS; CDR2 reads YYNGEE.

This sequence originates from a man aged 18-30 years with HIV. The source material was unsorted PBMCs, sampled 0.4 years after starting antiretroviral therapy. The chain employs TRBV9 and TRBJ1-5; no definite D call. The CDR3 bases are TGTGCCAGCAGCCCCGACCTAGGCAATCAGCCCCAGCATTTT. This codes for CASSPDLGNQPQHF.